This paragraph reports one TCR beta chain. Antigen: not known. Graft-derived tissue was subjected to processing to liberate intraepithelial and lamina propria lymphocytes. Profiled with immunoSEQ multiplex PCR; TCRdb holds only in-frame clones, not every one. This sample has approximately 15,000 clones; roughly 80% occur once, and the top ten carry 18%. CDR1 and CDR2 from the germline V gene are ENHRY and SYGVKD. V was pared by 3 bases and J by 3 bases, with 11 bases between. This CDR3 is built from 15 residues. This sample is drawn from a study of graft-versus-host responses after intestinal transplantation. Overall study context: Every transplant recipient was induced with anti-thymocyte globulin, then maintained on tacrolimus and steroids for two to three years. General study findings and limits: Recipient marrow held GvH clones, some first seen in ileum or blood. Early post-transplant falls in HvG clones accompanied the peak levels of circulating GvH clones.

The starting material was ileum tissue, obtained roughly 100 days after intestinal transplant. This receptor was obtained from a human patient who received an intestinal transplant, so some T cells may come from the graft donor. The chain carries TRBV10-3 and TRBJ2-2; possibly TRBD1 for D (6 bases). DNA of the CDR3: TGTGCCATCAGTGAAACAGGGAGATACACCGGGGAGCTGTTTTTT. Protein sequence: CAISETGRYTGELFF.